These 4 T cell receptor beta chains came from one sample sequenced in a study of T cells in Graves' hyperthyroidism and ophthalmopathy. Amplification of TCR beta CDR3 regions was performed using RNA transcripts as template. TCR CDR3 underwent first-round RT-PCR with the HTBI primer set. MiXCR, run by TCRdb on the multiplex PCR reads, gives a single entry per CDR3 protein. Of over 700,000 distinct CDR3 sequences listed, approximately 36% are singletons. Input material: blood. The receptors shown here come from a woman between 40 and 50 years old with Graves' hyperthyroidism.

A single count supports this clonotype. A much more abundant neighbour one base away suggests this may be a read error. The chain links TRBV6-6 to TRBJ1-2; tentatively, D is TRBD1 (5 bases). The CDR3 is 14 amino acids. The germline CDR1 and CDR2 sequences are MNHNY and SVGAGI (reference sequence). V was clipped by 6 bases and J by 8 bases, with 19 bases between them. The CDR3 protein is CASRPRDASGGYTF. CDR3 nucleotide sequence: TGTGCCAGCAGACCCAGGGATGCTTCGGGAGGCTACACCTTC.

Note on this clonotype: At one end the junction does not follow the germline gene, possibly because of a read error. This sequence joins TRBV10-3 and TRBJ1-6; TRBD1 agrees at 8 bases. The CDR3 runs to 19 residues. Per the germline V gene, CDR1 is ENHRY and CDR2 is SYGVKD. The CDR3 here is CASSYSGVGAGTGYSPLHF. The CDR3, as DNA: TGTGCCAGCAGTTACTCGGGGGTCGGGGCCGGGACAGGATATTCACCCCTCCACTTT.

The rearrangement uses TRBV7-9 and TRBJ1-6; D might be TRBD1 (5 bases). This CDR3 comprises 17 residues. Germline V lookup: CDR1 SEHNR, CDR2 FQNEAQ (reference sequence). The V end was cut by 3 bases, the J end by 4 bases, with 16 bases between. The CDR3 here is CASSFGAWGQYNSPLHF. As DNA, the CDR3 is TGTGCCAGCAGCTTCGGGGCGTGGGGCCAGTATAATTCACCCCTCCACTTT.

Many counts were recorded for this clonotype. The chain carries TRBV20-1 and TRBJ1-2; unclear D gene. This CDR3 comprises 15 residues. Trimming left V 5 bases short and J 5 bases short, with 21 bases between. In germline, CDR1 is DFQATT, CDR2 SNEGSKA (reference sequence). This CDR3 reads CSASYGRRRGYGYTF. Written as DNA, the CDR3 is TGCAGTGCTTCTTATGGACGACGTCGTGGTTATGGCTACACCTTC.